This T cell receptor beta chain was identified during a study of PD-1 blockade in classical Hodgkin lymphoma. The table came from immunoSEQ multiplex PCR; TCRdb's copy has only in-frame clones and leaves some out. The sample carries 20,000 or so clones, approximately 80% recorded once. Described time point: cycle 4 day 1 (C4D1), after about 6 weeks of nivolumab. Every patient relapsed after autologous stem cell transplantation, and brentuximab vedotin exposure varied. Source: peripheral blood mononuclear cells (PBMCs), taken before the fourth cycle of nivolumab. This TCR was recovered from a human donor with classical Hodgkin lymphoma.

CDR3 DNA sequence: TGTGCCAGCAGCCAAACCGAAATGAACACTGAAGCTTTCTTT. Its translation is CASSQTEMNTEAFF. This chain uses TRBV16 with TRBJ1-1; no reliable D call. The V end was cut by 2 bases, the J end by 0 bases, with 7 bases between. This CDR3 is 14 amino acids long. Germline lookup yields CDR1 KGHSY and CDR2 FQNENV.